The sequence of this TCR beta chain was determined in a study of blood T cell repertoires in COVID-19. Study background: Sample material is recorded as cDNA or gDNA derived from T cells, B-cell-depleted T cells, or PBMCs.

The participants were between about 18 and 90 years old and came from fewer than 25 US areas. Profiled with immunoSEQ multiplex PCR; TCRdb holds only in-frame clones, not every one. The sample has about 190,000 clones; around 83% are singletons. Germline CDR1 SGHRS, CDR2 YFSETQ. Trimming stripped 0 bases from V and 3 bases from J, with 19 bases between. This CDR3 contains 17 residues. This rearrangement joins TRBV5-1 to TRBJ2-7, with a weak D call TRBD2 (5 bases). The sequence came from a middle-aged woman in a cohort exposed to, infected with or recovered from COVID-19 (not recorded which). The material sequenced was PBMCs or T cells enriched from blood (not recorded which). Here the CDR3 DNA reads TGCGCCAGCAGCTTGGAGGGAGAGATCACATCTCTCTACGAGCAGTACTTC. Encoded protein: CASSLEGEITSLYEQYF.